Below are 13 T cell receptor beta chains sequenced from a single sample in a study of T cells in Graves' hyperthyroidism and ophthalmopathy. RNA transcripts gave rise to amplified TCR beta CDR3 regions. HTBI primers were employed in a first-round RT-PCR of the TCR CDR3. Via MiXCR, TCRdb re-called the multiplex PCR reads, giving one row per CDR3 protein. The table records about 600,000 distinct CDR3 sequences, approximately 15% of them present only once. Material: blood. These receptor sequences come from a woman younger than 30 with Graves' ophthalmopathy.

This clonotype was observed many times. The V gene is TRBV12-3 or TRBV12-4, the J gene TRBJ2-3, with D perhaps given as TRBD1 or TRBD2 (5 bases each). The germline V and J ends were trimmed by 7 bases and 2 bases, with 16 bases remaining between them. CDR3 length: 15 amino acids. The DNA for the CDR3 is TGTGCCAGCACCTCGGGGCCCGGGCCCACAGATACGCAGTATTTT. This gives the protein CASTSGPGPTDTQYF.

Remarks on this clonotype: With a much larger clone just one base away, this may be a read error. This rearrangement joins TRBV5-1 to TRBJ1-5; TRBD1 might be the D (6 bases). The CDR3 runs 15 residues. Germline V lookup: CDR1 SGHRS, CDR2 YFSETQ. CDR3 bases: TGCGCCAGCAGCTTGGCAGGGGTGAGCAATCGGCCCCAGCATTTT. Its protein is CASSLAGVSNRPQHF.

This clonotype appeared many times. V gene TRBV6-1 combines with J gene TRBJ1-3, with D unresolved. The CDR3 has 13 amino acids. The germline gives CDR1 MNHNS, CDR2 SASEGT. The V end lost 7 bases, the J end lost 4 bases, and 11 bases lay between the germline ends. The CDR3 coding sequence is TGTGCCAGCACTCCCCCAAGGGGAAACACCATATATTTT. It is translated as CASTPPRGNTIYF.

There are many counts of this clonotype. The chain employs TRBV30 and TRBJ2-7; 11 bases agree with TRBD2. The J segment lost 5 bases and the V segment lost 2 bases, leaving 5 bases of the junction unmatched. Germline V gives CDR1 GTSNPN, CDR2 SVGIG (reference sequence). The CDR3 is 14 amino acids. The CDR3 reads CAWSLAGGTDEQYF. The CDR3, as DNA: TGTGCCTGGAGTCTAGCGGGAGGAACGGACGAGCAGTACTTC.

This sequence joins TRBV28 and TRBJ1-2, with a tentative D call TRBD1 (6 bases). This CDR3 contains 15 residues. From germline, CDR1 is MDHEN and CDR2 SYDVKM. Trimming took 4 bases from V and 4 from J, leaving 16 bases between them. The CDR3: CASSSGQGHTYGYTF. CDR3 sequence (DNA): TGTGCCAGCAGTTCCGGGCAGGGACACACCTATGGCTACACCTTC.

This sequence joins TRBV4-1 and TRBJ2-1; TRBD2 aligns across 15 bases. J was trimmed by 7 bases and V by 7 bases; bases with no gene match: 11. Per germline, CDR1 MGHRA and CDR2 YSYEKL. CDR3 length: 17 amino acids. For the CDR3, the DNA is TGCGCCAGCACTACCGGGACTAGCGGGAGGCCGGGGAATGAGCAGTTCTTC. Amino acids: CASTTGTSGRPGNEQFF.

This clonotype has more than one count but fewer than ten. The V and J genes are TRBV19 and TRBJ2-5; TRBD1 agrees at 7 bases. The CDR3 sequence is 15 residues long. The ends lost 1 base at V and 1 base at J; junction bases unmatched: 3. The germline gives CDR1 LNHDA, CDR2 SQIVND (reference sequence). The DNA of the CDR3 is TGTGCCAGTAGTATAGCCCGGGACAGCCAAGAGACCCAGTACTTC. It translates to CASSIARDSQETQYF.

This clonotype was counted ten times or more. The genes are TRBV5-6 and TRBJ1-5, with 8 positions matching TRBD1. The CDR3 has 15 amino acids. The ends lost 4 bases at V and 4 bases at J; junction bases unmatched: 7. Germline V gene sequence: CDR1 SGHDT, CDR2 YYEEEE. In nucleotides, the CDR3 is TGTGCCAGCAGCCTAAGGACAGGGCTAAATCAGCCCCAGCATTTT. Amino acids: CASSLRTGLNQPQHF.

At least ten counts were recorded for this clonotype. The chain has TRBV20-1 and TRBJ2-3; D unclear. The CDR3 has 19 amino acids. The V gene lost 0 bases and the J gene lost 2 bases, with 24 bases spanning the gap. The germline gives CDR1 DFQATT, CDR2 SNEGSKA (reference sequence). CDR3 coding DNA: TGCAGTGCTAGAGATCGGGCAAGGACCCTACGGTCGACCACAGATACGCAGTATTTT. It encodes CSARDRARTLRSTTDTQYF.

The J gene is TRBJ1-6, the V gene TRBV4-1, with D perhaps matching TRBD1 (6 bases). CDR1 is MGHRA, CDR2 YSYEKL, per germline. V was pared by 5 bases and J by 0 bases, with 11 bases between. This CDR3 is built from 16 residues. CDR3 bases: TGCGCCAGCAGCACAGGGCAAGGCTCCTATAATTCACCCCTCCACTTT. As protein: CASSTGQGSYNSPLHF.

The J gene is TRBJ1-1, the V gene TRBV6-1; TRBD1 matches 10 bases. The germline CDR1 and CDR2 sequences are MNHNS and SASEGT. The CDR3 loop spans 13 amino acids. J gave up 7 bases and V 6 bases, and 5 bases lay outside the gene matches. The CDR3 region has the DNA TGTGCCAGCAGACCCCGGACAGGGGGTGAAGCTTTCTTT. It encodes CASRPRTGGEAFF.

In its sample, this clonotype was seen many times. As DNA, the CDR3 is TGTGCCTGGAGGCACACCGCTGGGACAGGGGGCCCCCCCAACTATGGCTACACCTTC. This encodes CAWRHTAGTGGPPNYGYTF. The chain links TRBV30 to TRBJ1-2; 12 positions match TRBD1. This CDR3 has 19 residues. The germline gives CDR1 GTSNPN, CDR2 SVGIG (reference sequence). J lost 2 bases, V lost 3 bases, and 16 bases had no gene match. The full variable domain, in which reference TRBV30 and TRBJ1-2 provide the parts outside the CDR3, is SQTIHQWPATLVQPVGSPLSLECTVEGTSNPNLYWYRQAAGRGLQLLFYSVGIGQISSEVPQNLSASRPQDRQFILSSKKLLLSDSGFYLCAWRHTAGTGGPPNYGYTFGSGTRLTVV.

This clonotype was counted at least ten times. The V gene is TRBV29-1, the J gene TRBJ1-1, with 7 bases that match TRBD1. CDR3 length equals 13 residues. Trimming cost V 8 bases and J 6 bases; bases outside gene matches: 12. Germline V lookup: CDR1 SQVTM, CDR2 ANQGSEA. Written as DNA, the CDR3 is TGCAGCATTGCTGACAGGGTCCGGGCTGAAGCTTTCTTT. This sequence encodes CSIADRVRAEAFF.